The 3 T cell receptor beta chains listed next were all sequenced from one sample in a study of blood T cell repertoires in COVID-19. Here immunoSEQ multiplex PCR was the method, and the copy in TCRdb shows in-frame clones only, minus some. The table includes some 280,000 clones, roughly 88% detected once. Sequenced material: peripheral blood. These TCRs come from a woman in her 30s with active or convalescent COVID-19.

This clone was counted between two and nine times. The CDR3 DNA reads TGTGCCAGCAGACCCGGGGGGGCTAACTATGGCTACACCTTC. Its translation is CASRPGGANYGYTF. The chain has TRBV7-2 and TRBJ1-2; D might be TRBD1 (5 bases). Germline V gives CDR1 SGHTA, CDR2 FQGNSA. The CDR3 length is 14 residues. Trimming stripped 6 bases from V and 0 bases from J, with 11 bases between. The whole variable domain, filled in from reference TRBV7-2 and TRBJ1-2, reads GAGVSQSPSNKVTEKGKDVELRCDPISGHTALYWYRQSLGQGLEFLIYFQGNSAPDKSGLPSDRFSAERTGGSVSTLTIQRTQQEDSAVYLCASRPGGANYGYTFGSGTRLTVV.

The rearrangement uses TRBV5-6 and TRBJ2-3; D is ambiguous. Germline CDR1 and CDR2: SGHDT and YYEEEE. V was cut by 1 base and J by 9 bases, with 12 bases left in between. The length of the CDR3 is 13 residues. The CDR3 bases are TGTGCCAGCAGCTTGAGTCGAGGCGGCACGCAGTATTTT. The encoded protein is CASSLSRGGTQYF.

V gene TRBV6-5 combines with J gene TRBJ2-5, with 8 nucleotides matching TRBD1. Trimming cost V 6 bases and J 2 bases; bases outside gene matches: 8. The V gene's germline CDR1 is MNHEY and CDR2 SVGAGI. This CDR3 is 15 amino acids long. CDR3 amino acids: CASRYSRDRQETQYF. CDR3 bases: TGTGCCAGCAGGTATTCTAGGGACAGGCAAGAGACCCAGTACTTC.